Described below is a single T cell receptor beta chain sequence and its context. These data come from a study of blood T cell repertoires in COVID-19. Study overall: In each case, the material was cDNA or gDNA derived from T cells, B-cell-depleted T cells, or PBMCs.

TCRdb's copy holds only in-frame clones and misses some; the assay was immunoSEQ multiplex PCR. Of around 190,000 clones in the sample, roughly 88% were seen once. The V gene's germline CDR1 is SEHNR and CDR2 FQNEAQ (reference sequence). The V and J ends lost 5 bases and 6 bases, in that order; junction bases with no gene match: 8. The CDR3 has 16 residues. This receptor was taken from a human donor in a cohort sampled during active COVID-19. The sample consisted of peripheral blood. This chain connects TRBV7-9 to TRBJ2-4, with 12 bases fitting TRBD1. In DNA, the CDR3 is TGTGCCAGCAGCGCCCGGGACAGGGGGCCGAGAAACATTCAGTACTTC. Translating it yields CASSARDRGPRNIQYF. Full variable domain (remainder filled in from reference TRBV7-9 and TRBJ2-4): DTGVSQNPRHKITKRGQNVTFRCDPISEHNRLYWYRQTLGQGPEFLTYFQNEAQLEKSRLLSDRFSAERPKGSFSTLEIQRTEQGDSAMYLCASSARDRGPRNIQYFGAGTRLSVL.